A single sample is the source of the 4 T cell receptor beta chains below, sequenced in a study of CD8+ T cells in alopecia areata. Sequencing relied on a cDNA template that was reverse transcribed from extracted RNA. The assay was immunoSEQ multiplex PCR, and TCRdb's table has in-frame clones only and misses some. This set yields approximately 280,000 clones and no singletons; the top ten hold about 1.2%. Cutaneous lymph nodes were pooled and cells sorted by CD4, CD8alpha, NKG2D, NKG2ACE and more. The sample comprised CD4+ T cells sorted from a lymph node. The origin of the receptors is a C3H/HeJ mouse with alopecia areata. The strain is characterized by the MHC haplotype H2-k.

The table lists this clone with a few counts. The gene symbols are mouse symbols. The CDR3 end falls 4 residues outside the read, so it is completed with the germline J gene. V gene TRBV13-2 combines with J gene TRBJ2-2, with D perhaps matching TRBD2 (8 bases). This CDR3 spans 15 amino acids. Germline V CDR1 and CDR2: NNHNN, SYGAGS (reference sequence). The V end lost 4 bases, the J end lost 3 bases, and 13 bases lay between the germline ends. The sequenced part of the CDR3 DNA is TGTGCCAGCGGTCCAGGGGGGGCTGACACCGGG. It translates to CASGPGGADTG. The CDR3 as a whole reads CASGPGGADTGQLYF.

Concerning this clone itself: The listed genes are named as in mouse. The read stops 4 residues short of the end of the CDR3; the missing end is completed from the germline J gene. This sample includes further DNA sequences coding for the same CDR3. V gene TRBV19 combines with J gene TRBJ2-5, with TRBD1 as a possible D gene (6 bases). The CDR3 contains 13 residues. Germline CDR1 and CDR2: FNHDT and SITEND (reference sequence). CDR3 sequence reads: CASSINRADTQYF. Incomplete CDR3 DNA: TGTGCCAGCAGTATCAACAGGGCCGAC.

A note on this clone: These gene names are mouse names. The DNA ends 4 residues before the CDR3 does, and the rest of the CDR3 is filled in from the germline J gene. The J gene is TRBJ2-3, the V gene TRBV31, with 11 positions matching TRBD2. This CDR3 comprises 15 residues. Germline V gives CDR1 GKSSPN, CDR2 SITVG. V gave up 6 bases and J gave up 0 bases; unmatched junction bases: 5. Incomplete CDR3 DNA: TGTGCCTGCGACTGGGGGGGATATAGTGCAGAA. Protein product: CACDWGGYSAE. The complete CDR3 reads CACDWGGYSAETLYF.

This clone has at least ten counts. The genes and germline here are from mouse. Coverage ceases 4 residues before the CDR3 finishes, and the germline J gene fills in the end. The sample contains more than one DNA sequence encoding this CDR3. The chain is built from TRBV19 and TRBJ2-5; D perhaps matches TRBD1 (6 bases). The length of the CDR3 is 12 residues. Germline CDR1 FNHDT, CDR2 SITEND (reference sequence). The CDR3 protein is CASSNREDTQYF. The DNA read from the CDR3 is TGTGCCAGCAGTAACAGGGAAGAC.